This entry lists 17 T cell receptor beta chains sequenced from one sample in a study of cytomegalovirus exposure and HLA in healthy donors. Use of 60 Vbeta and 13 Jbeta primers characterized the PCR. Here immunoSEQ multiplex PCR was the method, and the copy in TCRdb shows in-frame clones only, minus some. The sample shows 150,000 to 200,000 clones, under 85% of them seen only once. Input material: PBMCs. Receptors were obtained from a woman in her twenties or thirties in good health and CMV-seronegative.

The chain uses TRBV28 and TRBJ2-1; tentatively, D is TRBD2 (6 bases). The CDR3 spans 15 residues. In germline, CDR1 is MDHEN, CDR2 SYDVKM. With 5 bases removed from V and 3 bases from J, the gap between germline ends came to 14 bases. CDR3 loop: CASSPLVADYNEQFF. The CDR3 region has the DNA TGTGCCAGCAGTCCTCTAGTAGCGGACTACAATGAGCAGTTCTTC.

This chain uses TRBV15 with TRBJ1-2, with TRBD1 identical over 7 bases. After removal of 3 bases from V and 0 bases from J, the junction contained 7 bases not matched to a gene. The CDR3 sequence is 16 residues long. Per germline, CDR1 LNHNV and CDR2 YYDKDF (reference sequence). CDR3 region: CATSRPGTASNYGYTF. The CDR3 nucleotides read TGTGCCACCAGCAGGCCTGGGACAGCTTCTAACTATGGCTACACCTTC.

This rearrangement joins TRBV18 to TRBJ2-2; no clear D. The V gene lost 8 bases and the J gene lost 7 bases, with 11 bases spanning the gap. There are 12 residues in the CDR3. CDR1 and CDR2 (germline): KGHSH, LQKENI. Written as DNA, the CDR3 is TGTGCCAGCCTGAACTTGCTCGGGGAGCTGTTTTTT. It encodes CASLNLLGELFF.

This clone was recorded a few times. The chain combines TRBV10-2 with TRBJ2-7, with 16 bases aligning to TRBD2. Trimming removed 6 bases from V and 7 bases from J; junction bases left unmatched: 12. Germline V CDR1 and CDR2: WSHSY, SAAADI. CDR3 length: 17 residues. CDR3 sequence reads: CASRPGLAGGRVGEQYF. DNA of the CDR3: TGCGCCAGCAGACCGGGACTAGCGGGAGGGCGGGTTGGAGAGCAGTACTTC.

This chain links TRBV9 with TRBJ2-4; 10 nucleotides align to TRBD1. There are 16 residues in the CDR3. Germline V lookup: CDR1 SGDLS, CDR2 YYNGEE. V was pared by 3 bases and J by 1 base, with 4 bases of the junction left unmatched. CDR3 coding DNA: TGTGCCAGCAGCGAGGGACAGGGGAAGGCCAAAAACATTCAGTACTTC. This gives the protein CASSEGQGKAKNIQYF. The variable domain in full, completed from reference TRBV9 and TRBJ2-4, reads DSGVTQTPKHLITATGQRVTLRCSPRSGDLSVYWYQQSLDQGLQFLIQYYNGEERAKGNILERFSAQQFPDLHSELNLSSLELGDSALYFCASSEGQGKAKNIQYFGAGTRLSVL.

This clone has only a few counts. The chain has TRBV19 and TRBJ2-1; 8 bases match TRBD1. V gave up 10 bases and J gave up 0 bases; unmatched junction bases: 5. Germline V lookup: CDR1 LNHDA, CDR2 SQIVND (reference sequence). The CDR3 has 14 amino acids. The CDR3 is CATRQGLSYNEQFF. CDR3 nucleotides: TGTGCCACCAGACAGGGGCTCTCCTACAATGAGCAGTTCTTC.

The DNA for the CDR3 is TGTGCCAGCAGTTTATTTTCAGGGGCCCCTAACTATGGCTACACCTTC. Translated: CASSLFSGAPNYGYTF. This chain joins TRBV27 and TRBJ1-2; D possibly corresponds to TRBD1 (6 bases). Germline V CDR1 and CDR2: MNHEY, SMNVEV (reference sequence). This CDR3 region has 16 residues. Trimming removed 1 base at V and 0 bases at J, with 12 bases between.

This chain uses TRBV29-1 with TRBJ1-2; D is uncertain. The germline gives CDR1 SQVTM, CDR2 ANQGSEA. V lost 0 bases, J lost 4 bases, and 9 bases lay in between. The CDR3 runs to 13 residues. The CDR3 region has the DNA TGCAGCGTTGAAGATCGGGGAGGCTATGGCTACACCTTC. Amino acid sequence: CSVEDRGGYGYTF.

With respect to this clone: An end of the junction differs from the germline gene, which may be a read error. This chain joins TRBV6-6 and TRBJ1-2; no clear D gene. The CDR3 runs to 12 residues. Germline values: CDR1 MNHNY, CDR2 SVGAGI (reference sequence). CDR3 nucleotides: TGTGCCAGCAGTTACGAGAGGGCGCGCTACCCCTTC. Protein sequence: CASSYERARYPF.

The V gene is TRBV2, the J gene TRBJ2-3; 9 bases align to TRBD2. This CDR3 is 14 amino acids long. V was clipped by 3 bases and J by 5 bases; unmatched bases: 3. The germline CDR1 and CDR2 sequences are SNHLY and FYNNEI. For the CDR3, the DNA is TGTGCCAGCAGTGAGCGGGAGGGCTTAGATACGCAGTATTTT. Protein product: CASSEREGLDTQYF.

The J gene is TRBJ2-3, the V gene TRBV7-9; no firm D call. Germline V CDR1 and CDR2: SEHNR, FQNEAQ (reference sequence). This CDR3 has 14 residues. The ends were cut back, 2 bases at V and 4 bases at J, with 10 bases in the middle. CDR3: CASSLPAAPDTQYF. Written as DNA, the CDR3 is TGTGCCAGCAGCTTACCGGCGGCACCAGATACGCAGTATTTT.

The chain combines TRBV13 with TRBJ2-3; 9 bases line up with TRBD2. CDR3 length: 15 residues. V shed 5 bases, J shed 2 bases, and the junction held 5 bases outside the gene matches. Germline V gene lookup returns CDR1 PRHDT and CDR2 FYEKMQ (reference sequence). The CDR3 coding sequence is TGTGCCAGCAGCCAAGCGGGGGGAAACACAGATACGCAGTATTTT. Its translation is CASSQAGGNTDTQYF.

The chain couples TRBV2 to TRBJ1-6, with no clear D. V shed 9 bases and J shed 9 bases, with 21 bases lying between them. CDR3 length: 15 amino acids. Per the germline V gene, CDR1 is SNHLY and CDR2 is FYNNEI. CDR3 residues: CASRNSANPGSPLHF. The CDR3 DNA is TGTGCCAGTAGAAACTCGGCTAATCCGGGTTCACCCCTCCACTTT.

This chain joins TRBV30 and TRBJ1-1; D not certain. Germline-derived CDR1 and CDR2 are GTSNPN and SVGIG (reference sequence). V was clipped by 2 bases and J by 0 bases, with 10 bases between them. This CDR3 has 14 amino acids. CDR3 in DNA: TGTGCCTGGAGTTACGGACTGATGAACACTGAAGCTTTCTTT. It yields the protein CAWSYGLMNTEAFF.

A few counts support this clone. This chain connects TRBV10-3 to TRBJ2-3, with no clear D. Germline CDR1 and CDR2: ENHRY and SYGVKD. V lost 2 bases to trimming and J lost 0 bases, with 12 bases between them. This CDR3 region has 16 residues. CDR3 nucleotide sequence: TGTGCCATCAGTGAGGCTTACAGCCTTAGCACAGATACGCAGTATTTT. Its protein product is CAISEAYSLSTDTQYF.

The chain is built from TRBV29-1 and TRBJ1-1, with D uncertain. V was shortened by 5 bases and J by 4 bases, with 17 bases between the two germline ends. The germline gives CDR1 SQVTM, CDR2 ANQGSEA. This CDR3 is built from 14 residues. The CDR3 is CSVLTASGGTEAFF. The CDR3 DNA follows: TGCAGCGTTCTGACGGCCTCGGGAGGCACTGAAGCTTTCTTT. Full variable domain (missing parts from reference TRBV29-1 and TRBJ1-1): SAVISQKPSRDICQRGTSLTIQCQVDSQVTMMFWYRQQPGQSLTLIATANQGSEATYESGFVIDKFPISRPNLTFSTLTVSNMSPEDSSIYLCSVLTASGGTEAFFGQGTRLTVV.

The CDR3 nucleotides read TGTGCTAGTGGTTTGAGTCCCCCGGGAGAAAGGGAGACCCAGTACTTC. Encoded protein: CASGLSPPGERETQYF. V usage is TRBV12-5 and J usage is TRBJ2-5; TRBD2 is a possible D gene (6 bases). Trimming took 2 bases from V and 5 from J, leaving 18 bases between them. Per the germline V gene, CDR1 is LGHNT and CDR2 is FRNRAP. CDR3 length equals 16 residues.